A few counts support the clone carrying this T cell receptor beta chain. The data derive from a study of patients and donors after allogeneic stem cell transplantation. CDR1 SQVTM and CDR2 ANQGSEA come from the germline V gene. The CDR3 has 13 residues. V lost 7 bases and J 3 bases, leaving 15 bases between the germline ends. One entry per CDR3 protein, called by TCRdb with MiXCR from the RT-PCR reads. The sample has about 200,000 distinct CDR3 sequences, around two fifths seen once. What was sequenced was blood, either unsorted or a sorted T cell fraction (not recorded which). The receptor was derived from a human donor who was either an allogeneic HSCT recipient or a stem cell or donor lymphocyte infusion donor (not recorded which). It is not recorded whose cells these are; they may come from a transplant donor. The chain uses TRBV29-1 and TRBJ1-2; D uncertain. The CDR3 loop reads CSGGGEADYGYTF. CDR3 DNA sequence: TGCAGCGGAGGAGGCGAGGCTGACTATGGCTACACCTTC.